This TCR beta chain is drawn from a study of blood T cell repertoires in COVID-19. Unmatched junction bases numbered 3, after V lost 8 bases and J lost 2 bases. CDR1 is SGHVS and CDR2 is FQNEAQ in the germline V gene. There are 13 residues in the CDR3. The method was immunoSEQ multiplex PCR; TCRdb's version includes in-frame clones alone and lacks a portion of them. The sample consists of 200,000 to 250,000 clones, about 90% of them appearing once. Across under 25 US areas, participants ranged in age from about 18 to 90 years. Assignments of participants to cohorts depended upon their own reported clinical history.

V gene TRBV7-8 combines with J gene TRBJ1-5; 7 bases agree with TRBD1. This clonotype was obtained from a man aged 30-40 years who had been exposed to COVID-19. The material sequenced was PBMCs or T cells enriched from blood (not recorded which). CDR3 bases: TGTGCCAGCGGAGGGGGCCGCAATCAGCCCCAGCATTTT. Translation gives CASGGGRNQPQHF.